Below are 4 T cell receptor beta chains sequenced from a single sample in a study of blood T cell repertoires in COVID-19. Assay: immunoSEQ multiplex PCR; the TCRdb copy retains only in-frame clones and omits some. The sample gives around 500,000 clones, approximately 88% of which show up once; 1.8% is in the top ten. Sequenced material: PBMCs or T cells enriched from blood (not recorded which). The receptors derive from a woman aged 40 to 50 who had recovered from COVID-19.

The count of this clone is one. The rearrangement uses TRBV7-9 and TRBJ1-3; D remains ambiguous. Germline V gives CDR1 SEHNR, CDR2 FQNEAQ (reference sequence). The CDR3 totals 15 residues. Between the trimmed V and J ends, which lost 1 base and 0 bases, there was a span of 7 bases. The CDR3 protein is CASSLDTPSGNTIYF. The CDR3 coding sequence is TGTGCCAGCAGCTTAGACACACCCTCTGGAAACACCATATATTTT.

This clone is a singleton in its sample. This chain joins TRBV7-8 and TRBJ2-4, with 7 bases identical to TRBD2. After removal of 5 bases from V and 10 bases from J, the junction contained 5 bases not matched to a gene. Germline V lookup: CDR1 SGHVS, CDR2 FQNEAQ. This CDR3 is built from 12 residues. CDR3: CASSPWREIQYF. CDR3 DNA sequence: TGTGCCAGCAGCCCGTGGCGGGAGATTCAGTACTTC. Complete variable domain (other parts from reference TRBV7-8 and TRBJ2-4): GAGVSQSPRYKVAKRGQDVALRCDPISGHVSLFWYQQALGQGPEFLTYFQNEAQLDKSGLPSDRFFAERPEGSVSTLKIQRTQQEDSAVYLCASSPWREIQYFGAGTRLSVL.

This clone was picked up one time. The V and J genes are TRBV29-1 and TRBJ1-3; D uncertain. Between the trimmed V and J ends, which lost 4 bases and 0 bases, there was a span of 4 bases. Per germline, CDR1 SQVTM and CDR2 ANQGSEA. The CDR3 extends over 12 amino acids. CDR3 sequence reads: CSVGISGNTIYF. The DNA for the CDR3 is TGCAGCGTTGGTATCTCTGGAAACACCATATATTTT.

J is TRBJ1-2 and V is TRBV4-1; 9 bases match TRBD1. V was clipped by 2 bases and J by 2 bases; unmatched bases: 6. CDR1 is MGHRA and CDR2 is YSYEKL in the germline V gene. The CDR3 is made up of 16 amino acids. The CDR3 DNA is TGCGCCAGCAGCCAACCTAACAGGGGGCACAACTATGGCTACACCTTC. It yields the protein CASSQPNRGHNYGYTF.